One sample yielded the 15 T cell receptor beta chains listed below, sequenced in a study of cytomegalovirus exposure and HLA in healthy donors. The PCR had 60 Vbeta and 13 Jbeta primers. The data were produced by immunoSEQ multiplex PCR, yet TCRdb's version contains in-frame clones alone and is incomplete. The profile shows more than 150,000 clones, 75% to 85% of them singletons. The sample was PBMCs. Every receptor here comes from a woman in her 30s in good health and CMV-seropositive.

This chain connects TRBV2 to TRBJ2-5; 11 bases map to TRBD2. The CDR3 length is 15 residues. Germline CDR1 and CDR2: SNHLY and FYNNEI. V lost 7 bases and J lost 0; bases outside the gene matches: 4. As DNA, the CDR3 is TGTGCCAGCAATAGCGGGGGGGCTAACCAAGAGACCCAGTACTTC. Amino acids: CASNSGGANQETQYF.

CDR3 DNA sequence: TGTGCCAGCAGCGCACTACTCGCCGGGTCTGAGCAGTTCTTC. Residues: CASSALLAGSEQFF. The chain recombines TRBV9 with TRBJ2-1, with D unclear. V lost 3 bases, J lost 9 bases, and 16 bases lay in between. The CDR3 covers 14 residues. Germline loops: CDR1 SGDLS, CDR2 YYNGEE.

The chain uses TRBV19 and TRBJ1-5, with a tentative D call TRBD1 (5 bases). The CDR3 totals 14 residues. Germline-derived CDR1 and CDR2 are LNHDA and SQIVND (reference sequence). With 9 bases removed from V and 2 bases from J, the gap between germline ends came to 14 bases. The CDR3 here is CASSLGAGNQPQHF. The CDR3 DNA is TGTGCCAGCTCCTTAGGGGCTGGCAATCAGCCCCAGCATTTT.

The V gene is TRBV5-1, the J gene TRBJ2-2, with 10 bases fitting TRBD2. CDR1 and CDR2 from the germline V gene are SGHRS and YFSETQ. Trimming cost V 1 base and J 1 base; bases outside gene matches: 7. This CDR3 contains 18 residues. CDR3 region: CASSLSTSGNLNTGELFF. The CDR3 DNA is TGCGCCAGCAGCTTGTCTACTAGCGGGAACCTGAACACCGGGGAGCTGTTTTTT.

The J gene is TRBJ1-2, the V gene TRBV2; TRBD1 agrees at 8 bases. Unmatched junction bases numbered 11, after V lost 7 bases and J lost 4 bases. Germline lookup yields CDR1 SNHLY and CDR2 FYNNEI. This CDR3 has 15 residues. The CDR3: CASTKAGQGGYGYTF. The DNA for the CDR3 is TGTGCCAGCACCAAAGCCGGACAGGGTGGCTATGGCTACACCTTC.

This rearrangement joins TRBV9 to TRBJ2-7, with D unclear. This CDR3 has 13 amino acids. Germline CDR1 reads SGDLS; CDR2 reads YYNGEE. The ends were cut back, 3 bases at V and 2 bases at J, with 9 bases in the middle. The CDR3 coding sequence is TGTGCCAGCAGCGCCGGCAGGACCTACGAGCAGTACTTC. Protein sequence: CASSAGRTYEQYF.

V is TRBV4-3 and J is TRBJ2-7; weak D call: TRBD1 (6 bases). Germline lookup yields CDR1 LGHNA and CDR2 YSLEER. This CDR3 has 15 amino acids. V lost 0 bases and J 1 base, leaving 10 bases between the germline ends. CDR3 DNA: TGCGCCAGCAGCCAAGAGGTGACAGGTTCCTACGAGCAGTACTTC. This codes for CASSQEVTGSYEQYF.

The chain uses TRBV7-2 and TRBJ2-1; D possibly corresponds to TRBD1 (6 bases). Germline V gene lookup returns CDR1 SGHTA and CDR2 FQGNSA. V dropped 5 bases and J dropped 0 bases, with 11 bases sitting between them. The CDR3 runs 15 residues. This CDR3 reads CASSRQGFSYNEQFF. The CDR3 region has the DNA TGTGCCAGCAGCCGTCAGGGGTTCTCCTACAATGAGCAGTTCTTC. The whole variable domain, remainder taken from reference TRBV7-2 and TRBJ2-1, is GAGVSQSPSNKVTEKGKDVELRCDPISGHTALYWYRQSLGQGLEFLIYFQGNSAPDKSGLPSDRFSAERTGGSVSTLTIQRTQQEDSAVYLCASSRQGFSYNEQFFGPGTRLTVL.

The count of this clone is one. The rearrangement links TRBV30 to TRBJ1-2; 9 bases fit TRBD1. CDR3 length equals 13 residues. With 3 bases clipped from V and 7 bases from J, the junction kept 6 bases outside the gene matches. Per the germline V gene, CDR1 is GTSNPN and CDR2 is SVGIG (reference sequence). This CDR3 reads CAWRKQGAGGYTF. In nucleotides, the CDR3 is TGTGCCTGGAGGAAACAGGGGGCAGGTGGCTACACCTTC.

The sample holds a few counts of this clone. The V gene is TRBV7-2, the J gene TRBJ2-5; possible D gene TRBD2, 6 bases. The V gene's germline CDR1 is SGHTA and CDR2 FQGNSA. V lost 2 bases to trimming and J lost 5 bases, with 12 bases between them. CDR3 length equals 14 residues. CDR3 nucleotide sequence: TGTGCCAGCAGCTTATGGGGACTTGCGGAGACCCAGTACTTC. The encoded protein is CASSLWGLAETQYF.

The genes are TRBV4-1 and TRBJ2-5; no definite D call. Germline-derived CDR1 and CDR2 are MGHRA and YSYEKL. The CDR3 spans 12 residues. V dropped 0 bases and J dropped 3 bases, with 2 bases sitting between them. The CDR3 reads CASSQDKETQYF. CDR3 sequence (DNA): TGCGCCAGCAGCCAAGATAAAGAGACCCAGTACTTC.

This chain uses TRBV28 with TRBJ2-2; TRBD1 matches 7 bases. The CDR3 consists of 15 residues. The germline CDR1 and CDR2 sequences are MDHEN and SYDVKM. The V segment lost 3 bases and the J segment 4 bases; nucleotides outside the gene matches: 5. The CDR3 region is CASSLDRRSTGELFF. DNA for the CDR3: TGTGCCAGCAGTTTGGACAGGAGGAGCACCGGGGAGCTGTTTTTT.

This chain joins TRBV9 and TRBJ1-2, with a possible D match to TRBD1 (6 bases). Trimming stripped 3 bases from V and 0 bases from J, with 12 bases between. This CDR3 spans 15 amino acids. Germline V lookup: CDR1 SGDLS, CDR2 YYNGEE. The CDR3 loop reads CASSANRVANYGYTF. CDR3 nucleotide sequence: TGTGCCAGCAGCGCTAACAGGGTGGCTAACTATGGCTACACCTTC.

Worth noting for this clone: Other DNA sequences in this sample translate to the same CDR3. V usage is TRBV7-2 and J usage is TRBJ2-3; D is ambiguous. There are 13 residues in the CDR3. CDR1 and CDR2 from the germline V gene are SGHTA and FQGNSA. Trimming pared 5 bases from V and 1 base from J, leaving 7 bases between. The CDR3 coding sequence is TGTGCCAGCAGCCCGGGTGGCACAGATACGCAGTATTTT. It yields the protein CASSPGGTDTQYF. The full variable domain, completed using reference TRBV7-2 and TRBJ2-3, is GAGVSQSPSNKVTEKGKDVELRCDPISGHTALYWYRQSLGQGLEFLIYFQGNSAPDKSGLPSDRFSAERTGGSVSTLTIQRTQQEDSAVYLCASSPGGTDTQYFGPGTRLTVL.

The rearrangement uses TRBV10-3 and TRBJ1-6; tentatively, D is TRBD1 (6 bases). Germline V CDR1 and CDR2: ENHRY, SYGVKD. CDR3 length equals 14 residues. V was trimmed by 6 bases and J by 6 bases, leaving 12 bases between them. CDR3 sequence (DNA): TGTGCCATCAGCTTACAGGGAAGTAATTCACCCCTCCACTTT. It codes for CAISLQGSNSPLHF.